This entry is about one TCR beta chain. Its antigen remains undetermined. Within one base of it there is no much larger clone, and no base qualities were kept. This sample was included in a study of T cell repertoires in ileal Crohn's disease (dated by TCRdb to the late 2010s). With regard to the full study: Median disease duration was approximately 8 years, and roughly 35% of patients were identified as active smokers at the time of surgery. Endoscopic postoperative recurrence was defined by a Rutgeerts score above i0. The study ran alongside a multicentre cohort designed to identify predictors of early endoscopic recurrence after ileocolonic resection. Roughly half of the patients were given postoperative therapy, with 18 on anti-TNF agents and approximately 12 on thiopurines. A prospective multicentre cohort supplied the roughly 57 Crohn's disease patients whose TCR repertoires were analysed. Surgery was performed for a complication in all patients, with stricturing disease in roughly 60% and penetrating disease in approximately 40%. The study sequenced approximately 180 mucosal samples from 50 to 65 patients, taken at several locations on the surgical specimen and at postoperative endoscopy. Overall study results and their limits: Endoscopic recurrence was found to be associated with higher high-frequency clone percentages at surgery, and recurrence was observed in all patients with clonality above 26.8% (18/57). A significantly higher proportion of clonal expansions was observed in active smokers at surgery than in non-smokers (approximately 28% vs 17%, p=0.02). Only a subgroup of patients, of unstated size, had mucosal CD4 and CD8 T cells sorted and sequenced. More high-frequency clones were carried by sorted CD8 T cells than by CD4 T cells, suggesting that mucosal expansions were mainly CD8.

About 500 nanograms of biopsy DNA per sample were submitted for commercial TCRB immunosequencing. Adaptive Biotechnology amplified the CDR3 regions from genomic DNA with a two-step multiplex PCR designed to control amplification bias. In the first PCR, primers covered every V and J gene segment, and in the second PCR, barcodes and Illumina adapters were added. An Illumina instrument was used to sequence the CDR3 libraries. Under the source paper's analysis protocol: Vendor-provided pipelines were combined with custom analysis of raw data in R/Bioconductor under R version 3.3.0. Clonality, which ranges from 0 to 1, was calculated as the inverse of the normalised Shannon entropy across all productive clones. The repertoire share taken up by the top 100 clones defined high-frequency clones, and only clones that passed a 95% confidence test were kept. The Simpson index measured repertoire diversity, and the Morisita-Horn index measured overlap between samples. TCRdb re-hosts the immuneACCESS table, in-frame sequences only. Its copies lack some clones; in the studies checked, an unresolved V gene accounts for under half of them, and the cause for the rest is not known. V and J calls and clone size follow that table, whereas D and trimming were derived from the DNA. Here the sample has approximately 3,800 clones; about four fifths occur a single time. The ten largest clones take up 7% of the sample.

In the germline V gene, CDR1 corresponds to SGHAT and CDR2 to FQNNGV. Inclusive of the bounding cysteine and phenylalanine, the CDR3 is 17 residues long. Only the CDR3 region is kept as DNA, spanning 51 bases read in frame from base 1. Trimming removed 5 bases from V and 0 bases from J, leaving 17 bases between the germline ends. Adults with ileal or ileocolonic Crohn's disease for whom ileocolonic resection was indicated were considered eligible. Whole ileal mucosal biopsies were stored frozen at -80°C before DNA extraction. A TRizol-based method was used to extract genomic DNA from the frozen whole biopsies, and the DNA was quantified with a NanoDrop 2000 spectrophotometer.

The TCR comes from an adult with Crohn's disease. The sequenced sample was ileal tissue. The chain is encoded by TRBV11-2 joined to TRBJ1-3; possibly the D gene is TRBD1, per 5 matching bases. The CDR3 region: CASSPRSGAASGNTIYF. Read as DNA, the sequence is TGTGCCAGCAGCCCAAGGAGCGGGGCCGCCTCTGGAAACACCATATATTTT.